Below, 3 T cell receptor beta chains from the same sample are listed, as sequenced in a study of shared clonotypes between healthy human individuals. Profiled with immunoSEQ multiplex PCR; TCRdb holds only in-frame clones, not every one. This table has 2 million to 2.5 million clones, 95% appearing once. The material sequenced was naive CD4+ T cells sorted from blood. The subset is: CD45RA+ positively selected. The receptor source for this set is a young man in good health.

The genes are TRBV19 and TRBJ2-3; 15 positions match TRBD2. The CDR3 contains 17 residues. Germline V gene sequence: CDR1 LNHDA, CDR2 SQIVND (reference sequence). J lost 4 bases, V lost 3 bases, and 5 bases had no gene match. The CDR3 region is CASSIGRTSGRADTQYF. The CDR3 DNA follows: TGTGCCAGTAGTATTGGGCGGACTAGCGGGAGGGCAGATACGCAGTATTTT.

The chain is built from TRBV7-2 and TRBJ1-2; D gene ambiguous. The CDR3 runs to 14 residues. The ends were cut back, 8 bases at V and 2 bases at J, with 15 bases in the middle. Looked up from germline, CDR1 is SGHTA and CDR2 is FQGNSA. The CDR3 sequence: CASHRDQGNYGYTF. The CDR3 bases are TGTGCCAGCCACAGAGACCAAGGAAACTATGGCTACACCTTC. The variable domain in full, completed from reference TRBV7-2 and TRBJ1-2, reads GAGVSQSPSNKVTEKGKDVELRCDPISGHTALYWYRQSLGQGLEFLIYFQGNSAPDKSGLPSDRFSAERTGGSVSTLTIQRTQQEDSAVYLCASHRDQGNYGYTFGSGTRLTVV.

V gene TRBV28 combines with J gene TRBJ1-2; D is uncertain. From germline, CDR1 is MDHEN and CDR2 SYDVKM. Trimming cost V 8 bases and J 2 bases, with 12 bases left between them. The CDR3 runs to 13 residues. The CDR3 is CASADGKNYGYTF. The DNA of the CDR3 is TGTGCCAGCGCGGATGGGAAAAACTATGGCTACACCTTC.